These 24 T cell receptor beta chains were all obtained from the same sample, sequenced in a study of vaccination effects on CD4 cells after COVID-19. No antigen has been assigned to these receptors. Measured with immunoSEQ multiplex PCR; TCRdb has only the in-frame clones, and not every one. The table includes about 26,000 clones, over 75% detected once. Antigen-specific CD4+ T cells were expanded (with viral peptide pools) by the ViraFEST assay ahead of sequencing. Following an approximately eleven-day culture, CD4+ T cells were purified. Vaccination of participants consisted of two doses of either the BNT162b2 or mRNA-1273 vaccine. Sequenced here: CD4+ T cells from PBMCs cultured with SARS-CoV-2 spike peptides, sampled after COVID-19 vaccination. Receptors originate from a human donor who received a COVID-19 vaccine. Some clones in this sample may be carry-over from other donors' samples.

Only a few counts were recorded for this clone. The J gene is TRBJ2-4, the V gene TRBV2, with 10 bases that match TRBD1. Trimming took 6 bases from V and 9 from J; bases not matched to a gene: 14. CDR1 and CDR2 from the germline V gene are SNHLY and FYNNEI. This CDR3 is built from 16 residues. The CDR3 loop is CASSGGPGQGKSIQYF. In DNA form, the CDR3 reads TGTGCCAGCAGCGGGGGCCCGGGACAGGGGAAGAGCATTCAGTACTTC.

This chain joins TRBV5-4 and TRBJ2-3; D ambiguous. V gave up 0 bases and J gave up 2 bases, with 4 bases separating them. The CDR3 spans 13 residues. CDR1 SGHNT and CDR2 YYREEE come from the germline V gene (reference sequence). CDR3 protein: CASSLVSTDTQYF. Here the CDR3 DNA reads TGTGCCAGCAGCTTGGTCTCCACAGATACGCAGTATTTT.

The chain joins TRBV15 to TRBJ2-1; either TRBD1 or TRBD2 may supply D (7 bases each). The CDR3 totals 19 residues. V dropped 5 bases and J dropped 0 bases, with 23 bases sitting between them. From germline, CDR1 is LNHNV and CDR2 YYDKDF (reference sequence). The chain's CDR3 is CATSSIIRGGDLSYNEQFF. The CDR3 DNA reads as TGTGCCACCAGCTCCATCATCAGGGGGGGGGATCTCTCCTACAATGAGCAGTTCTTC.

This clone was observed a handful of times. V gene TRBV7-9 combines with J gene TRBJ2-1; D possibly corresponds to TRBD2 (5 bases). Germline V CDR1 and CDR2: SEHNR, FQNEAQ (reference sequence). This CDR3 contains 15 residues. V dropped 5 bases and J dropped 2 bases, with 13 bases sitting between them. DNA of the CDR3: TGTGCCAGCAGCCCCCGGGGAAGCGCCTACAATGAGCAGTTCTTC. This gives the protein CASSPRGSAYNEQFF.

This sequence joins TRBV7-2 and TRBJ2-5; the match to TRBD1 covers 9 bases. Trimming removed 5 bases from V and 2 bases from J; junction bases left unmatched: 3. Germline values: CDR1 SGHTA, CDR2 FQGNSA. The CDR3 length is 14 residues. This CDR3 is CASSPDRGQETQYF. The CDR3, as DNA: TGTGCCAGCAGCCCGGACAGGGGACAAGAGACCCAGTACTTC.

The rearrangement uses TRBV6-5 and TRBJ2-2; the D gene could be TRBD1 or TRBD2 (5 bases each). CDR1 is MNHEY and CDR2 is SVGAGI in the germline V gene. The CDR3 totals 13 residues. Trimming removed 7 bases from V and 7 bases from J, with 13 bases in between. The CDR3: CASTRELGGELFF. In DNA, the CDR3 is TGTGCCAGCACCAGGGAGCTCGGCGGGGAGCTGTTTTTT.

This chain links TRBV19 with TRBJ2-3; no firm D call. Trimming removed 10 bases at V and 3 bases at J, with 5 bases between. Germline V lookup: CDR1 LNHDA, CDR2 SQIVND (reference sequence). This CDR3 region has 10 residues. The CDR3 here is CATSTDTQYF. The CDR3 DNA sequence: TGTGCCACATCAACAGATACGCAGTATTTT. The whole variable domain, filled in from reference TRBV19 and TRBJ2-3, reads DGGITQSPKYLFRKEGQNVTLSCEQNLNHDAMYWYRQDPGQGLRLIYYSQIVNDFQKGDIAEGYSVSREKKESFPLTVTSAQKNPTAFYLCATSTDTQYFGPGTRLTVL.

This clone was counted a few times. The chain links TRBV6-5 to TRBJ1-6, with 7 positions matching TRBD1. This CDR3 spans 14 amino acids. With 6 bases clipped from V and 9 bases from J, the junction kept 8 bases outside the gene matches. CDR1 is MNHEY, CDR2 SVGAGI, per germline. The CDR3 loop is CASSTAGTASPLHF. Written as DNA, the CDR3 is TGTGCCAGCAGCACCGCCGGGACAGCTTCACCCCTCCACTTT.

This sequence joins TRBV24-1 and TRBJ2-5; D might be TRBD1 (5 bases). This CDR3 contains 13 residues. V gave up 6 bases and J gave up 5 bases, with 12 bases separating them. Germline V gene sequence: CDR1 KGHDR, CDR2 SFDVKD. The chain's CDR3 is CATSRRGWETQYF. CDR3 nucleotide sequence: TGTGCCACCAGTCGAAGGGGATGGGAGACCCAGTACTTC.

The chain is built from TRBV25-1 and TRBJ2-3, with D perhaps matching TRBD1 or TRBD2 (6 bases each). The CDR3 length is 14 residues. Germline V lookup: CDR1 MGHDK, CDR2 SYGVNS. Trimming stripped 6 bases from V and 1 base from J, with 11 bases between. CDR3 amino acids: CASSERGGTDTQYF. The CDR3 bases are TGTGCCAGCAGCGAAAGGGGGGGCACAGATACGCAGTATTTT.

The chain links TRBV25-1 to TRBJ2-6; D is possibly TRBD1 or TRBD2 (5 bases each). V shed 2 bases and J shed 2 bases, with 7 bases lying between them. CDR1 and CDR2 from the germline V gene are MGHDK and SYGVNS. This CDR3 contains 15 residues. The CDR3 region has the DNA TGTGCCAGCAGTGAAGGGGGAGCTGGGGCCAACGTCCTGACTTTC. Protein sequence: CASSEGGAGANVLTF.

The V gene is TRBV4-1, the J gene TRBJ1-4, with D hard to call. The CDR3 loop spans 11 amino acids. V was trimmed by 1 base and J by 14 bases, leaving 8 bases between them. Germline-derived CDR1 and CDR2 are MGHRA and YSYEKL. The CDR3 DNA reads as TGCGCCAGCAGCCAAGGCACAGAGCTGTTTTTT. Translated: CASSQGTELFF.

This chain joins TRBV4-3 and TRBJ2-1; D is uncertain. This CDR3 comprises 17 residues. Per germline, CDR1 LGHNA and CDR2 YSLEER. Trimming removed 0 bases at V and 1 base at J, with 13 bases between. The CDR3 region is CASSQDLAVRSYNEQFF. CDR3 coding DNA: TGCGCCAGCAGCCAAGATCTCGCAGTTAGATCCTACAATGAGCAGTTCTTC.

The chain employs TRBV4-1 and TRBJ2-2; TRBD2 aligns across 7 bases. This CDR3 has 15 residues. Looked up from germline, CDR1 is MGHRA and CDR2 is YSYEKL. V trimming: 6 bases; J trimming: 5 bases; junction bases outside the gene matches: 9. CDR3 DNA sequence: TGCGCCAGCAGAACGCCGGGGGGACCTACCGGGGAGCTGTTTTTT. Protein product: CASRTPGGPTGELFF.

The V gene is TRBV13, the J gene TRBJ2-5, with 11 bases identical to TRBD2. Per the germline V gene, CDR1 is PRHDT and CDR2 is FYEKMQ (reference sequence). Trimming removed 5 bases from V and 6 bases from J; junction bases left unmatched: 8. The CDR3 totals 15 residues. This chain's CDR3 is CASSQILAGAKTQYF. Written as DNA, the CDR3 is TGTGCCAGCAGCCAGATACTAGCGGGGGCGAAGACCCAGTACTTC. The full variable domain, with the rest looked up from reference TRBV13 and TRBJ2-5, is AAGVIQSPRHLIKEKRETATLKCYPIPRHDTVYWYQQGPGQDPQFLISFYEKMQSDKGSIPDRFSAQQFSDYHSELNMSSLELGDSALYFCASSQILAGAKTQYFGPGTRLLVL.

The chain joins TRBV7-9 to TRBJ2-3; perhaps TRBD1 as D (8 bases). CDR1 is SEHNR and CDR2 is FQNEAQ in the germline V gene (reference sequence). CDR3 length: 16 residues. V lost 5 bases and J lost 2, with 17 bases in between. The CDR3 sequence: CASSPGQGGNTDTQYF. The CDR3, as DNA: TGTGCCAGCAGCCCCGGACAGGGAGGGAACACAGATACGCAGTATTTT.

This sequence joins TRBV6-5 and TRBJ1-2; 8 bases line up with TRBD1. The V and J ends lost 7 bases and 4 bases, in that order; junction bases with no gene match: 8. The CDR3 covers 14 residues. Germline assignment: CDR1 MNHEY and CDR2 SVGAGI. The CDR3 coding sequence is TGTGCCAGCATCGACACAGGGGGAGCCTATGGCTACACCTTC. Protein sequence: CASIDTGGAYGYTF.

V and J are TRBV28 and TRBJ2-5, with 10 positions matching TRBD1. With 4 bases clipped from V and 4 bases from J, the junction kept 9 bases outside the gene matches. In germline, CDR1 is MDHEN, CDR2 SYDVKM. The CDR3 sequence is 16 residues long. The CDR3 region is CASSSLTGTGVETQYF. CDR3 sequence (DNA): TGTGCCAGCAGTTCCCTCACCGGGACAGGGGTAGAGACCCAGTACTTC.

The chain recombines TRBV9 with TRBJ1-2; D not resolved. This CDR3 comprises 12 residues. The germline V gene encodes CDR1 SGDLS and CDR2 YYNGEE. Trimming pared 2 bases from V and 8 bases from J, leaving 10 bases between. The CDR3 is CASSVPGGGYTF. CDR3 sequence (DNA): TGTGCCAGCAGCGTCCCCGGTGGAGGCTACACCTTC.

This clone has only a few counts. This chain uses TRBV15 with TRBJ2-7; maybe TRBD1 (6 bases). This CDR3 contains 14 residues. Trimming pared 1 base from V and 5 bases from J, leaving 12 bases between. The germline CDR1 and CDR2 sequences are LNHNV and YYDKDF (reference sequence). The CDR3: CATSRGQARHEQYV. DNA for the CDR3: TGTGCCACCAGCAGAGGACAGGCTCGTCACGAGCAGTACGTC.

This chain uses TRBV6-1 with TRBJ2-2; the match to TRBD2 covers 9 bases. From germline, CDR1 is MNHNS and CDR2 SASEGT. This CDR3 is 16 amino acids long. V was pared by 4 bases and J by 5 bases, with 8 bases of the junction left unmatched. The CDR3 loop is CASSGYSGGGTGELFF. DNA of the CDR3: TGTGCCAGCAGTGGTTATAGCGGGGGCGGAACCGGGGAGCTGTTTTTT.

J is TRBJ2-5 and V is TRBV28, with no clear D. The V and J ends lost 3 bases and 0 bases respectively, with 5 bases between them. This CDR3 comprises 13 residues. Germline assignment: CDR1 MDHEN and CDR2 SYDVKM. The DNA for the CDR3 is TGTGCCAGCAGTTTGCGTAACCAAGAGACCCAGTACTTC. It yields the protein CASSLRNQETQYF.

J is TRBJ1-2 and V is TRBV12-3 or TRBV12-4; D may be TRBD1 (5 bases). The ends were cut back, 6 bases at V and 4 bases at J, with 12 bases in the middle. The CDR3 is 13 amino acids. CDR3 bases: TGTGCCAGCAGGGGGACGAGGAGCTATGGCTACACCTTC. It encodes CASRGTRSYGYTF.

The chain employs TRBV5-1 and TRBJ2-2; 8 bases fit TRBD1. The CDR3 length is 15 residues. Per the germline V gene, CDR1 is SGHRS and CDR2 is YFSETQ. J was trimmed by 2 bases and V by 4 bases; bases with no gene match: 4. The CDR3 loop reads CASSLGQGNTGELFF. The CDR3 DNA follows: TGCGCCAGCAGCCTAGGACAGGGTAACACCGGGGAGCTGTTTTTT.